The next 16 T cell receptor beta chains were all read from a single sample in a study of PD-1 blockade in mismatch repair-deficient tumors. Clones were sequenced by immunoSEQ multiplex PCR, and TCRdb holds only the in-frame ones, with some missing. Of around 120,000 clones listed, more than 85% were seen once; the top ten hold approximately 12%. Sequences were derived from peripheral blood, sampled 44 weeks after starting pembrolizumab. The origin of the receptors is an adult with mismatch repair-deficient cancer.

This chain connects TRBV2 to TRBJ2-7, with D perhaps assigned TRBD1 or TRBD2 (5 bases each). This CDR3 is built from 16 residues. V shed 6 bases and J shed 1 base, with 19 bases lying between them. The germline V gene encodes CDR1 SNHLY and CDR2 FYNNEI. The DNA for the CDR3 is TGTGCCAGCAGGGGAGAATTGACAGCCAGTTCCTACGAGCAGTACTTC. Residues: CASRGELTASSYEQYF.

The J gene is TRBJ2-7, the V gene TRBV30, with TRBD2 matching over 7 bases. The CDR3 contains 14 residues. From germline, CDR1 is GTSNPN and CDR2 SVGIG (reference sequence). V lost 0 bases to trimming and J lost 2 bases; unmatched junction nucleotides: 4. The CDR3 region has the DNA TGTGCCTGGAGTGTATCAAGCGGGACCTACGAGCAGTACTTC. Protein sequence: CAWSVSSGTYEQYF.

The chain is built from TRBV11-3 and TRBJ2-7; 11 bases line up with TRBD2. V gave up 4 bases and J gave up 2 bases; unmatched junction bases: 4. Germline CDR1 SGHNT, CDR2 YENEEA. The CDR3 is 15 amino acids. The CDR3 spells CASSSFSGRAYEQYF. Here the CDR3 DNA reads TGTGCCAGCAGCTCGTTTAGCGGGAGGGCCTACGAGCAGTACTTC.

The chain uses TRBV7-8 and TRBJ2-5; no firm D call. V dropped 4 bases and J dropped 9 bases, with 9 bases sitting between them. Germline V gene sequence: CDR1 SGHVS, CDR2 FQNEAQ. The CDR3 runs 11 residues. The CDR3 coding sequence is TGTGCCAGCAGCTCCCCCGGAGCCCAGTACTTC. This codes for CASSSPGAQYF. The entire variable domain, with the rest obtained from reference TRBV7-8 and TRBJ2-5, is as follows: GAGVSQSPRYKVAKRGQDVALRCDPISGHVSLFWYQQALGQGPEFLTYFQNEAQLDKSGLPSDRFFAERPEGSVSTLKIQRTQQEDSAVYLCASSSPGAQYFGPGTRLLVL.

The gene calls are TRBV11-2 and TRBJ2-1; the match to TRBD1 covers 7 bases. After removal of 5 bases from V and 5 bases from J, the junction contained 6 bases not matched to a gene. The germline CDR1 and CDR2 sequences are SGHAT and FQNNGV. The CDR3 extends over 14 amino acids. The CDR3 DNA follows: TGTGCCAGCAGCACAACTCAGGGGGACAATGAGCAGTTCTTC. This encodes CASSTTQGDNEQFF.

The gene calls are TRBV5-1 and TRBJ2-4; the D call may be TRBD1 or TRBD2 (6 bases each). Trimming took off 0 bases at V and 7 bases at J, with 8 bases between the two ends. Germline CDR1 and CDR2: SGHRS and YFSETQ. CDR3 size: 13 residues. DNA of the CDR3: TGCGCCAGCAGCTTGGGAGGGGGGAACATTCAGTACTTC. Encoded protein: CASSLGGGNIQYF.

The rearrangement links TRBV4-3 to TRBJ2-2, with 11 bases aligning to TRBD2. CDR1 and CDR2 from the germline V gene are LGHNA and YSLEER. J was trimmed by 6 bases and V by 0 bases; bases with no gene match: 9. This CDR3 region has 18 residues. For the CDR3, the DNA is TGCGCCAGCAGCCAAGATGAGACTAGCGGGACCCTCGCCGGGGAGCTGTTTTTT. Translated, it gives CASSQDETSGTLAGELFF.

The chain has TRBV9 and TRBJ2-1; 10 nucleotides match TRBD2. V gave up 10 bases and J gave up 11 bases; unmatched junction bases: 9. Per germline, CDR1 SGDLS and CDR2 YYNGEE. The CDR3 spans 12 residues. The CDR3 DNA is TGTGCCTCTCGTGGAGCGGGAGGGAAGCAGTTCTTC. This codes for CASRGAGGKQFF.

The gene calls are TRBV19 and TRBJ2-7; 7 bases map to TRBD2. This CDR3 region has 13 residues. Germline loops: CDR1 LNHDA, CDR2 SQIVND (reference sequence). After removal of 6 bases from V and 1 base from J, the junction contained 3 bases not matched to a gene. The CDR3 sequence: CASRGEGSYEQYF. The CDR3 DNA reads as TGTGCCAGTAGAGGGGAGGGGTCCTACGAGCAGTACTTC.

The chain has TRBV14 and TRBJ2-1; 7 bases match TRBD2. The CDR3 consists of 20 residues. Looked up from germline, CDR1 is SGHDN and CDR2 is FVKESK. J gave up 0 bases and V 6 bases, and 20 bases lay outside the gene matches. This CDR3 reads CASSPEFLAATVSSYNEQFF. The CDR3 DNA follows: TGTGCCAGCAGTCCAGAGTTTCTAGCGGCTACTGTGAGCTCCTACAATGAGCAGTTCTTC.

This chain links TRBV9 with TRBJ2-7, with a tentative D call TRBD1 (6 bases). The V gene's germline CDR1 is SGDLS and CDR2 YYNGEE. The CDR3 is made up of 15 amino acids. V lost 3 bases and J lost 3, with 16 bases in between. The CDR3 DNA reads as TGTGCCAGCAGCGGAGGCCGGGACACATACTACGAGCAGTACTTC. Protein: CASSGGRDTYYEQYF.

V gene TRBV28 combines with J gene TRBJ2-7, with TRBD2 matching over 9 bases. The CDR3 sequence is 15 residues long. CDR1 and CDR2 (germline): MDHEN, SYDVKM. Trimming cost V 4 bases and J 2 bases; bases outside gene matches: 6. The CDR3 nucleotides read TGTGCCAGCAGTTCTGGACTAGCGCAGACCTACGAGCAGTACTTC. This codes for CASSSGLAQTYEQYF.

The chain combines TRBV11-3 with TRBJ2-4; maybe TRBD1 (5 bases). The V end lost 5 bases, the J end lost 8 bases, and 13 bases lay between the germline ends. The CDR3 runs 13 residues. Looked up from germline, CDR1 is SGHNT and CDR2 is YENEEA. Here the CDR3 reads CASSRRVGDIQYF. DNA for the CDR3: TGTGCCAGCAGCCGACGAGTAGGGGACATTCAGTACTTC. The entire variable domain, with the rest obtained from reference TRBV11-3 and TRBJ2-4, is as follows: EAGVVQSPRYKIIEKKQPVAFWCNPISGHNTLYWYLQNLGQGPELLIRYENEEAVDDSQLPKDRFSAERLKGVDSTLKIQPAELGDSAVYLCASSRRVGDIQYFGAGTRLSVL.

This chain uses TRBV29-1 with TRBJ1-1, with D possibly matching TRBD1 (5 bases). V was trimmed by 0 bases and J by 1 base, leaving 9 bases between them. The CDR3 spans 14 residues. The V gene's germline CDR1 is SQVTM and CDR2 ANQGSEA. The CDR3 region is CSVEDPGRNTEAFF. The CDR3 DNA reads as TGCAGCGTTGAAGATCCAGGGAGGAACACTGAAGCTTTCTTT.

Written as DNA, the CDR3 is TGTGCCAGCAGTGAGACTAGCGGGAGGGAGCAGTTCTTC. Amino acid sequence: CASSETSGREQFF. The chain carries TRBV6-4 and TRBJ2-1; 13 bases align to TRBD2. Trimming removed 3 bases from V and 10 bases from J; junction bases left unmatched: 0. The CDR3 totals 13 residues. Germline CDR1 reads MRHNA; CDR2 reads SNTAGT.

As DNA, the CDR3 is TGTGCCAGCAGTGTGGACGGGTGGGAGCAGTACTTC. It encodes CASSVDGWEQYF. V is TRBV28 and J is TRBJ2-7, with D hard to call. Germline lookup yields CDR1 MDHEN and CDR2 SYDVKM. V was shortened by 5 bases and J by 7 bases, with 12 bases between the two germline ends. This CDR3 is built from 12 residues.